This T cell receptor (beta chain) came from a study of beta chain features in type 1 diabetes. The CDR3 is 13 residues long. Trimming cost V 11 bases and J 8 bases, with 19 bases left between them. CDR1 is SEHNR, CDR2 FQNEAQ, per germline (reference sequence). As to this clone: Antigen specificity is unknown.

Overall study results and limits: Naive, central memory and Treg TCRB repertoires seemed to resemble each other more closely in patients than they did in healthy donors. Shortening that was moderate but significant affected the TCRB CDR3s of Type 1 diabetes patients in all four CD4+ subsets. Patients with type 1 diabetes carried fewer insertions and had more deletions at their VDJ junctions.

Expressed TCRB transcripts got sequenced, as all isolated RNA was reverse transcribed. Samples of naive, central memory and regulatory T cells yielded a mean of around 4 million reads. The protocol was immunoSEQ multiplex PCR, while the TCRdb copy is restricted to in-frame clones and leaves out a portion. The sample has hundreds of thousands of clones; roughly 13% are singletons. The sample taken for sequencing was naive CD4+ T cells from blood. The rearrangement links TRBV7-9 to TRBJ2-1, with D tentatively TRBD1 (5 bases). The receptor was isolated from a man aged 18 to 29 with type 1 diabetes. CDR3 sequence reads: CAYQGWLPDEQFF. Written as DNA, the CDR3 is TGTGCCTATCAGGGTTGGCTACCCGATGAGCAGTTCTTC.